The sequence of this TCR beta chain was determined in a study of CD8 T cells in Susac syndrome. About this clonotype: Its target is not known.

Study-level results: As the study acknowledged, the number of individuals in its TCR sequencing and HLA analysis was relatively small.

This CDR3 contains 18 residues. V was trimmed by 4 bases and J by 2 bases, leaving 26 bases between them. The germline CDR1 and CDR2 sequences are SQVTM and ANQGSEA. Sequencing targeted TCR beta in T cells from blood (CD8+ and CD4+). It was negative isolation that provided the CD8+ and CD4+ T cells, whereas TEMRA cells were enriched by FACS. Reverse transcription used roughly 0.45 to 1 ug RNA and random hexamers. The method of amplification for TCR beta CDR3 was immunoSEQ multiplex PCR, covering 54 Vbeta and 13 Jbeta. A single record per CDR3 protein comes from TCRdb applying MiXCR to the immunoSEQ multiplex PCR reads. The data show around 150,000 distinct CDR3 sequences, around 95% seen once.

The receptor was derived from a human donor with multiple sclerosis. Sequencing was performed on CD4+ T cells from PBMCs. J is TRBJ1-2 and V is TRBV29-1; D possibly corresponds to TRBD1 (6 bases). CDR3 residues: CSVGNAGELGRGNYGYTF. The CDR3 bases are TGCAGCGTTGGAAACGCCGGAGAACTGGGCAGGGGAAACTATGGCTACACCTTC. The entire variable domain, with the rest obtained from reference TRBV29-1 and TRBJ1-2, is as follows: SAVISQKPSRDICQRGTSLTIQCQVDSQVTMMFWYRQQPGQSLTLIATANQGSEATYESGFVIDKFPISRPNLTFSTLTVSNMSPEDSSIYLCSVGNAGELGRGNYGYTFGSGTRLTVV.